This T cell receptor beta chain was identified in a study of blood T cell repertoires in COVID-19. Study details: COVID-19 samples collected from the United States, Italy and Spain covered acute and convalescent phases. PBMCs, B-cell-depleted T cells, or T cells provided the cDNA or gDNA that made up the material.

Profiled with immunoSEQ multiplex PCR; TCRdb holds only in-frame clones, not every one. Among about 36,000 clones listed, around 91% were seen once. Trimming removed 5 bases from V and 4 bases from J, with 8 bases in between. Germline CDR1 is SGHAT and CDR2 is FQNNGV. The CDR3 is 13 amino acids. The sample comprised peripheral blood. The receptor was derived from a man in his sixties with active or convalescent COVID-19. V is TRBV11-2 and J is TRBJ2-2, with a weak D call TRBD1 (5 bases). The CDR3 sequence is CASSAGFTGELFF. DNA of the CDR3: TGTGCCAGCAGCGCAGGGTTCACCGGGGAGCTGTTTTTT.